This is a list of T cell receptor beta chains from one sample in a study of blood T cells in healthy people across ages. One entry per CDR3 protein, called by TCRdb with MiXCR from the 5' RACE reads. The sample consists of under 800,000 distinct CDR3 sequences, around 20% of them appearing once. Material for sequencing was blood. The receptors derive from a man between 70 and 80 years old in good health. Both conserved end residues are part of each CDR3. The order of the fields is D gene, V gene, clone size, J gene, CDR3 protein, CDR3 DNA. D genes are given only for firm matches. The size of a clone is reported for some rows only, either as once, few or many, or as a class for expanded clones.

D: TRBD1
V: TRBV27
size: .
J: TRBJ2-1
CDR3: CASSSRTGFYNEQFF
DNA: TGTGCCAGCAGTAGTAGGACAGGGTTTTACAATGAGCAGTTCTTC

D: TRBD1
V: TRBV5-1
size: .
J: TRBJ1-1
CDR3: CASSLATRDRVEAFF
DNA: TGCGCCAGCAGCTTGGCAACTCGGGACAGGGTCGAAGCTTTCTTT

D: TRBD1
V: TRBV6-5
size: few
J: TRBJ1-4
CDR3: CASSYSTGQGNEKLFF
DNA: TGTGCCAGCAGTTACTCGACGGGACAGGGGAATGAAAAACTGTTTTTT

D: .
V: TRBV7-2
size: .
J: TRBJ2-1
CDR3: CASSWEDEQFF
DNA: TGTGCCAGCAGCTGGGAGGATGAGCAGTTCTTC

D: TRBD2
V: TRBV7-9
size: few
J: TRBJ2-5
CDR3: CASATPGLAGEQETQYF
DNA: TGTGCCAGCGCAACGCCGGGACTAGCGGGAGAGCAAGAGACCCAGTACTTC

D: .
V: TRBV28
size: .
J: TRBJ1-5
CDR3: CASSFWGNQPQHF
DNA: TGTGCCAGCAGTTTTTGGGGGAATCAGCCCCAGCATTTT

D: .
V: TRBV2
size: .
J: TRBJ1-5
CDR3: CASSLGASKQPQHF
DNA: TGTGCCAGCAGTCTGGGGGCTAGCAAACAGCCCCAGCATTTT

D: .
V: TRBV5-1
size: many
J: TRBJ2-3
CDR3: CASSLTTDTQYF
DNA: TGCGCCAGCAGCTTGACCACAGATACGCAGTATTTT

D: .
V: TRBV20-1
size: once
J: TRBJ1-2
CDR3: CSASLGRTADGYTF
DNA: TGCAGTGCTAGTCTCGGCCGGACCGCGGATGGCTACACCTTC

D: .
V: TRBV12-3/TRBV12-4
size: many
J: TRBJ1-2
CDR3: CASSLAGGGYTF
DNA: TGTGCCAGCAGCTTGGCCGGGGGAGGCTACACCTTC

D: TRBD1
V: TRBV11-2
size: many
J: TRBJ1-1
CDR3: CASRLTGGNTEAFF
DNA: TGTGCCAGCAGGCTAACAGGGGGGAACACTGAAGCTTTCTTT

D: .
V: TRBV18
size: .
J: TRBJ2-5
CDR3: CASSQETGRGTQYF
DNA: TGTGCCAGCTCACAGGAGACAGGTCGAGGGACCCAGTACTTC

D: TRBD2
V: TRBV10-1
size: few
J: TRBJ2-3
CDR3: CASTPTGLANSTDTQYF
DNA: TGCGCCAGCACCCCAACAGGACTAGCGAATTCCACAGATACGCAGTATTTT

D: .
V: TRBV4-2
size: few
J: TRBJ2-4
CDR3: CASSQETQGRRNIQYF
DNA: TGTGCCAGCAGCCAAGAAACTCAGGGGAGGCGAAACATTCAGTACTTC

D: .
V: TRBV4-3
size: many
J: TRBJ1-3
CDR3: CASSQDSHQAGNTIYF
DNA: TGCGCCAGCAGCCAAGATTCTCATCAGGCGGGAAACACCATATATTTT

D: .
V: TRBV28
size: few
J: TRBJ2-5
CDR3: CASSGGGLETQYF
DNA: TGTGCCAGCAGCGGAGGAGGGCTCGAGACCCAGTACTTC

D: .
V: TRBV7-9
size: .
J: TRBJ2-3
CDR3: CASSFRDHTDTQYF
DNA: TGTGCCAGCAGCTTCAGGGACCACACAGATACGCAGTATTTT

D: TRBD2
V: TRBV29-1
size: .
J: TRBJ2-1
CDR3: CSVGLAGLRNEQFF
DNA: TGCAGCGTGGGACTAGCGGGACTCCGCAATGAGCAGTTCTTC

D: TRBD2
V: TRBV5-1
size: .
J: TRBJ2-5
CDR3: CASGLAGEQETQYF
DNA: TGCGCCAGCGGATTAGCGGGAGAGCAAGAGACCCAGTACTTC

D: TRBD2
V: TRBV2
size: .
J: TRBJ2-1
CDR3: CASQALAGRNEQFF
DNA: TGTGCCTCCCAGGCACTAGCGGGTAGAAATGAGCAGTTCTTC

D: .
V: TRBV4-1
size: .
J: TRBJ1-3
CDR3: CASSALGALSGNTIYF
DNA: TGCGCCAGCAGCGCTTTGGGCGCACTCTCTGGAAACACCATATATTTT

D: TRBD2
V: TRBV11-2
size: few
J: TRBJ2-1
CDR3: CASSLRGQTSVYNEQFF
DNA: TGTGCCAGCAGCTTAAGGGGCCAGACTAGCGTATACAATGAGCAGTTCTTC

D: TRBD2
V: TRBV5-1
size: .
J: TRBJ2-5
CDR3: CASSLVAGGTETQYF
DNA: TGCGCCAGCAGCTTGGTTGCGGGGGGCACTGAGACCCAGTACTTC

D: .
V: TRBV7-9
size: .
J: TRBJ2-7
CDR3: CASSNMETSYEQYF
DNA: TGTGCCAGCAGCAACATGGAAACCTCCTACGAGCAGTACTTC

D: .
V: TRBV13
size: few
J: TRBJ2-5
CDR3: CASSLRSTGQIAQETQYF
DNA: TGTGCCAGCAGCTTAAGGTCGACGGGACAAATAGCTCAAGAGACCCAGTACTTC

D: TRBD2
V: TRBV6-5
size: .
J: TRBJ2-7
CDR3: CASSYSLAEAYEQYF
DNA: TGTGCCAGCAGTTACTCACTAGCGGAAGCCTACGAGCAGTACTTC

D: TRBD2
V: TRBV7-7
size: few
J: TRBJ2-3
CDR3: CASSLGLAGIGDTQYF
DNA: TGTGCTAGCAGCTTAGGGCTAGCGGGAATCGGAGATACGCAGTATTTT

D: .
V: TRBV20-1
size: once
J: TRBJ2-7
CDR3: CSAGPTGCPSYEQYF
DNA: TGCAGTGCTGGCCCTACGGGATGTCCGTCCTACGAGCAGTACTTC

D: .
V: TRBV6-5
size: few
J: TRBJ2-7
CDR3: CASSYGSGEYF
DNA: TGTGCCAGCAGTTACGGGTCGGGAGAGTACTTC

D: TRBD2
V: TRBV5-1
size: few
J: TRBJ2-7
CDR3: CASSRQTSGYEQYF
DNA: TGCGCCAGCAGCCGTCAGACTAGCGGTTACGAGCAGTACTTC

D: .
V: TRBV14
size: .
J: TRBJ2-1
CDR3: CASSQGSEVQFF
DNA: TGTGCCAGCAGCCAAGGAAGTGAGGTGCAGTTCTTC

D: TRBD1
V: TRBV18
size: few
J: TRBJ2-1
CDR3: CASSRDSDNEQFF
DNA: TGTGCCAGCTCAAGGGACAGCGACAATGAGCAGTTCTTC

D: .
V: TRBV5-1
size: .
J: TRBJ2-1
CDR3: CASSLGSSGVGNEQFF
DNA: TGCGCCAGCAGCTTGGGATCATCGGGAGTAGGGAATGAGCAGTTCTTC

D: .
V: TRBV12-3/TRBV12-4
size: few
J: TRBJ1-4
CDR3: CASSLARSGGEKLFF
DNA: TGTGCCAGCAGTTTAGCGCGATCGGGTGGGGAAAAACTGTTTTTT

D: TRBD1
V: TRBV7-9
size: .
J: TRBJ2-7
CDR3: CASTGEQGAWEQYF
DNA: TGTGCCAGCACCGGCGAACAGGGGGCTTGGGAGCAGTACTTC

D: .
V: TRBV7-9
size: .
J: TRBJ2-1
CDR3: CASNRQGLEHEQFF
DNA: TGTGCCAGCAACCGTCAGGGGCTGGAGCATGAGCAGTTCTTC

D: TRBD2
V: TRBV9
size: .
J: TRBJ2-6
CDR3: CASSVMAGDLVLTF
DNA: TGTGCCAGCAGCGTTATGGCGGGGGACCTAGTCCTGACTTTC

D: TRBD1
V: TRBV5-1
size: few
J: TRBJ1-4
CDR3: CASSLDGQGALGKLFF
DNA: TGCGCCAGCAGCTTGGACGGACAGGGGGCTTTGGGAAAACTGTTTTTT

D: TRBD2
V: TRBV5-1
size: few
J: TRBJ2-1
CDR3: CASSLGGTSGRNEQFF
DNA: TGCGCCAGCAGCCTTGGGGGGACTAGCGGGCGGAATGAGCAGTTCTTC

D: TRBD1
V: TRBV7-6
size: .
J: TRBJ2-1
CDR3: CASSSERQGYNEQFF
DNA: TGTGCCAGCAGCTCCGAGAGACAGGGATACAATGAGCAGTTCTTC

D: .
V: TRBV24-1
size: few
J: TRBJ2-3
CDR3: CATSDLTRPQYF
DNA: TGTGCCACCAGTGATTTGACCCGCCCGCAGTATTTT

D: .
V: TRBV7-3
size: .
J: TRBJ1-1
CDR3: CASSFFYGYTEAFF
DNA: TGTGCCAGCAGCTTTTTTTACGGATACACTGAAGCTTTCTTT

D: .
V: TRBV5-1
size: .
J: TRBJ1-1
CDR3: CASSLAGKTEAFF
DNA: TGCGCCAGCAGCTTGGCCGGGAAAACTGAAGCTTTCTTT

D: TRBD2
V: TRBV7-3
size: .
J: TRBJ2-1
CDR3: CASSLFLLAGVDNEQFF
DNA: TGTGCCAGCAGCTTATTTCTCCTAGCGGGAGTTGACAATGAGCAGTTCTTC

D: .
V: TRBV12-3/TRBV12-4
size: .
J: TRBJ1-3
CDR3: CASSPQRGDTIYF
DNA: TGTGCCAGCAGTCCCCAGCGGGGGGACACCATATATTTT

D: .
V: TRBV4-2
size: .
J: TRBJ2-5
CDR3: CASSQSPQGETQYF
DNA: TGTGCCAGCAGCCAATCCCCCCAGGGGGAGACCCAGTACTTC

D: .
V: TRBV29-1
size: few
J: TRBJ2-5
CDR3: CSVDDGQTRETQYF
DNA: TGCAGCGTTGATGATGGACAGACGAGGGAGACCCAGTACTTC

D: .
V: TRBV5-1
size: few
J: TRBJ1-1
CDR3: CASSLAGEGAFF
DNA: TGCGCCAGCAGCTTGGCCGGGGAAGGGGCTTTCTTT

D: TRBD1
V: TRBV19
size: few
J: TRBJ1-1
CDR3: CASSIQGAGTEAFF
DNA: TGTGCCAGTAGTATTCAGGGGGCTGGCACTGAAGCTTTCTTT